The 25 T cell receptor beta chains reported below all come from one sample, sequenced in a study of identical twins. TCRdb passed the 5' RACE reads through MiXCR, listing each CDR3 protein once. Of some 630,000 distinct CDR3 sequences listed, around 7.4% are singletons. This same sample was also taken into another study, of yellow fever vaccine responses in identical twins.

The material sequenced was PBMCs. Receptor source: a woman aged 18 to 35 in good health.

At least ten counts were recorded for this clonotype. The chain employs TRBV28 and TRBJ1-2; D may be TRBD1 (5 bases). This CDR3 is 15 amino acids long. V gave up 2 bases and J gave up 8 bases, with 18 bases separating them. Looked up from germline, CDR1 is MDHEN and CDR2 is SYDVKM. CDR3 in amino acids: CASSLPRGSRTGYTF. CDR3 in DNA: TGTGCCAGCAGTTTACCGCGGGGGTCCCGGACGGGCTACACCTTC.

The chain has TRBV20-1 and TRBJ1-1, with D perhaps matching TRBD1 (6 bases). The CDR3 loop spans 16 amino acids. The germline CDR1 and CDR2 sequences are DFQATT and SNEGSKA (reference sequence). With 0 bases removed from V and 4 bases from J, the gap between germline ends came to 18 bases. CDR3 nucleotides: TGCAGTGCTAGAGATGACCGGTGGGGGCGAGCCACTGAAGCTTTCTTT. Its translation is CSARDDRWGRATEAFF.

V usage is TRBV20-1 and J usage is TRBJ2-4; no clear D. Trimming stripped 5 bases from V and 0 bases from J, with 14 bases between. In germline, CDR1 is DFQATT, CDR2 SNEGSKA (reference sequence). There are 15 residues in the CDR3. DNA of the CDR3: TGCAGTGCTCCCCCTCCGGGTATAGCCAAAAACATTCAGTACTTC. This encodes CSAPPPGIAKNIQYF.

The sample holds a few counts of this clonotype. V and J are TRBV25-1 and TRBJ1-2; no firm D call. The CDR3 has 15 amino acids. In germline, CDR1 is MGHDK, CDR2 SYGVNS. V was pared by 2 bases and J by 4 bases, with 14 bases between. CDR3 loop: CASSEGSHLTYGYTF. CDR3 in DNA: TGTGCCAGCAGTGAAGGTAGCCATCTAACCTATGGCTACACCTTC.

This clonotype was seen repeatedly, ten times or more. The rearrangement uses TRBV3-1 and TRBJ1-5; D gene uncertain. The germline V gene has CDR1 LGHDT and CDR2 YNNKEL (reference sequence). The CDR3 contains 14 residues. With 4 bases removed from V and 4 bases from J, the gap between germline ends came to 11 bases. The CDR3 bases are TGTGCCAGCAGCCTTGCAACGGGGAATCAGCCCCAGCATTTT. Its translation: CASSLATGNQPQHF.

V is TRBV4-1 and J is TRBJ1-1; TRBD1 aligns across 7 bases. The CDR3 covers 15 residues. J was trimmed by 0 bases and V by 2 bases; bases with no gene match: 3. Germline assignment: CDR1 MGHRA and CDR2 YSYEKL. The CDR3 reads CASSQLQGMNTEAFF. CDR3 sequence (DNA): TGCGCCAGCAGCCAACTACAGGGGATGAACACTGAAGCTTTCTTT.

The CDR3 DNA reads TGTGCCAGCAGGGAGGGATTCGACAATGAGCAGTTCTTC. Its translation is CASREGFDNEQFF. The rearrangement links TRBV28 to TRBJ2-1; possibly TRBD2 for D (6 bases). The V end was cut by 6 bases, the J end by 5 bases, with 11 bases between. CDR1 is MDHEN and CDR2 is SYDVKM in the germline V gene. CDR3 size: 13 residues.

The V call is TRBV20-1, the J call TRBJ2-1; D is unresolved. Germline CDR1 and CDR2: DFQATT and SNEGSKA (reference sequence). This CDR3 has 13 amino acids. Trimming pared 3 bases from V and 6 bases from J, leaving 12 bases between. CDR3 in amino acids: CSASQASPNEQFF. CDR3 bases: TGCAGTGCTAGTCAGGCTTCCCCCAATGAGCAGTTCTTC.

This sequence joins TRBV12-3 or TRBV12-4 and TRBJ2-1; D remains ambiguous. The CDR3 has 16 residues. V was pared by 3 bases and J by 0 bases, with 12 bases between. The CDR3 bases are TGTGCCAGCAGTTTTGTACCGGTTGGCTCCTACAATGAGCAGTTCTTC. It yields the protein CASSFVPVGSYNEQFF.

This clonotype was counted ten times or more. This sequence joins TRBV12-3 or TRBV12-4 and TRBJ1-3, with D uncertain. The V gene lost 3 bases and the J gene lost 4 bases, with 7 bases spanning the gap. The length of the CDR3 is 13 residues. This chain's CDR3 is CASSFGNGNTIYF. CDR3 nucleotides: TGTGCCAGCAGTTTCGGGAACGGAAACACCATATATTTT.

This clonotype has ten or more counts. The rearrangement joins TRBV10-3 to TRBJ2-1, with D possibly TRBD2 on 5 matching bases. The germline V gene has CDR1 ENHRY and CDR2 SYGVKD. The CDR3 totals 13 residues. The V gene lost 0 bases and the J gene lost 9 bases, with 9 bases spanning the gap. The CDR3 sequence: CAISESLGSEQFF. The CDR3 nucleotides read TGTGCCATCAGTGAGTCACTGGGGAGTGAGCAGTTCTTC.

This chain connects TRBV28 to TRBJ2-7, with 10 bases matching TRBD2. In germline, CDR1 is MDHEN, CDR2 SYDVKM. The CDR3 sequence is 17 residues long. With V trimmed by 3 bases and J by 2 bases, 10 bases remained unmatched. Written as DNA, the CDR3 is TGTGCCAGCAGTTTCCCCGGGACTAGCGTTTATCCCTACGAGCAGTACTTC. Translated, it gives CASSFPGTSVYPYEQYF.

J is TRBJ2-1 and V is TRBV28; D remains unclear. CDR1 and CDR2 (germline): MDHEN, SYDVKM. V dropped 6 bases and J dropped 9 bases, with 12 bases sitting between them. CDR3 length: 12 residues. As DNA, the CDR3 is TGTGCCAGCAGCTTCCGGGCGTTTGAGCAGTTCTTC. Translated, it gives CASSFRAFEQFF.

This clonotype was counted a few times. The chain joins TRBV15 to TRBJ2-2; TRBD1 matches at 9 bases. The CDR3 runs 17 residues. The V and J ends lost 4 bases and 3 bases, in that order; junction bases with no gene match: 9. Germline V gene data show CDR1 as LNHNV and CDR2 as YYDKDF (reference sequence). The DNA of the CDR3 is TGTGCCACCAGCACCGGGACAGGGCCTGGGTACACCGGGGAGCTGTTTTTT. It codes for CATSTGTGPGYTGELFF.

This clonotype has more than one count but fewer than ten. The chain recombines TRBV5-1 with TRBJ2-7; TRBD2 matches 8 bases. The CDR3 runs to 15 residues. J gave up 3 bases and V 4 bases, and 9 bases lay outside the gene matches. Germline V lookup: CDR1 SGHRS, CDR2 YFSETQ. DNA of the CDR3: TGCGCCAGCAGCCCGCCGGGGCGGGGGGTCTACGAGCAGTACTTC. It yields the protein CASSPPGRGVYEQYF.

The sample holds a few counts of this clonotype. The chain links TRBV5-1 to TRBJ2-7; D possibly corresponds to TRBD2 (7 bases). The CDR3 is made up of 15 amino acids. Trimming stripped 4 bases from V and 0 bases from J, with 14 bases between. CDR1 is SGHRS and CDR2 is YFSETQ in the germline V gene. As DNA, the CDR3 is TGCGCCAGCAGCCCTAGGGGGAGGGACTCCTACGAGCAGTACTTC. It is translated as CASSPRGRDSYEQYF.

This clonotype was seen only a few times. V gene TRBV7-9 combines with J gene TRBJ2-3; D could derive from TRBD1 or TRBD2 (5 bases each). Germline V lookup: CDR1 SEHNR, CDR2 FQNEAQ (reference sequence). Trimming shortened V by 0 bases and J by 3 bases, and 10 bases separated the two germline ends. The CDR3 is made up of 15 amino acids. The CDR3 loop is CASSLAFRETDTQYF. DNA of the CDR3: TGTGCCAGCAGCTTAGCGTTCAGGGAGACAGATACGCAGTATTTT.

The V call is TRBV7-9, the J call TRBJ2-2; TRBD1 or TRBD2 may be the D gene (5 bases each). Germline V lookup: CDR1 SEHNR, CDR2 FQNEAQ (reference sequence). The CDR3 length is 14 residues. V was cut by 5 bases and J by 5 bases, with 12 bases left in between. The CDR3 sequence: CASSLGAPTGELFF. CDR3 sequence (DNA): TGTGCCAGCAGCCTCGGGGCGCCGACCGGGGAGCTGTTTTTT. Based on the CDR3 plus reference TRBV7-9 and TRBJ2-2, the full variable domain is DTGVSQNPRHKITKRGQNVTFRCDPISEHNRLYWYRQTLGQGPEFLTYFQNEAQLEKSRLLSDRFSAERPKGSFSTLEIQRTEQGDSAMYLCASSLGAPTGELFFGEGSRLTVL.

The CDR3 DNA sequence: TGCGCCAGCAGCTTGGAGATGAGATCTAATGAAAAACTGTTTTTT. Protein sequence: CASSLEMRSNEKLFF. V and J are TRBV5-1 and TRBJ1-4; no clear D gene. The germline V and J ends were trimmed by 0 bases and 3 bases, with 9 bases remaining between them. The CDR3 runs to 15 residues. The germline V gene has CDR1 SGHRS and CDR2 YFSETQ.

This clonotype was picked up a small number of times. The genes are TRBV20-1 and TRBJ1-1; D is ambiguous. The CDR3 consists of 13 residues. Trimming removed 1 base at V and 0 bases at J, with 6 bases between. Germline CDR1 and CDR2: DFQATT and SNEGSKA (reference sequence). CDR3 in DNA: TGCAGTGCTAGAGCCCCGGTGAACACTGAAGCTTTCTTT. Translating it yields CSARAPVNTEAFF.

This clonotype appeared a few times. This chain's CDR3 is CASSQHPGQGTDTQYF. The CDR3 bases are TGTGCCAGCAGCCAACACCCGGGACAGGGGACAGATACGCAGTATTTT. V gene TRBV4-2 combines with J gene TRBJ2-3; 10 bases match TRBD1. The trim removed 2 bases at V and 3 bases at J, leaving 5 bases unmatched. The CDR3 is made up of 16 amino acids. CDR1 LGHNA and CDR2 YNFKEQ come from the germline V gene.

V and J are TRBV24-1 and TRBJ2-1; no clear D. The germline CDR1 and CDR2 sequences are KGHDR and SFDVKD. CDR3 size: 18 residues. Trimming cost V 4 bases and J 8 bases, with 26 bases left between them. This CDR3 is CATSEEGKYLSVVDEQFF. The CDR3 coding sequence is TGTGCCACCAGTGAAGAAGGAAAGTATCTCTCGGTGGTAGATGAGCAGTTCTTC.

This clonotype was counted many times. This chain connects TRBV29-1 to TRBJ1-2; 7 positions agree with TRBD1. Germline values: CDR1 SQVTM, CDR2 ANQGSEA. CDR3 size: 14 residues. V lost 0 bases, J lost 4 bases, and 5 bases stayed unmatched. CDR3 sequence reads: CSVEETPGGYGYTF. In DNA, the CDR3 is TGCAGCGTTGAAGAGACCCCAGGGGGCTATGGCTACACCTTC. The full variable domain, with the rest looked up from reference TRBV29-1 and TRBJ1-2, is SAVISQKPSRDICQRGTSLTIQCQVDSQVTMMFWYRQQPGQSLTLIATANQGSEATYESGFVIDKFPISRPNLTFSTLTVSNMSPEDSSIYLCSVEETPGGYGYTFGSGTRLTVV.

This clonotype was found many times. The J gene is TRBJ2-1, the V gene TRBV6-5; perhaps TRBD1 as D (5 bases). CDR3 size: 14 residues. The V end lost 5 bases, the J end lost 8 bases, and 16 bases lay between the germline ends. CDR1 MNHEY and CDR2 SVGAGI come from the germline V gene. Here the CDR3 DNA reads TGTGCCAGCAGTCCCTCGGCAGGGTCGGATGAGCAGTTCTTC. Protein product: CASSPSAGSDEQFF.

The rearrangement joins TRBV12-3 or TRBV12-4 to TRBJ2-4, with D perhaps TRBD1 or TRBD2 (5 bases each). Trimming took off 5 bases at V and 0 bases at J, with 23 bases between the two ends. The CDR3 has 19 amino acids. DNA of the CDR3: TGTGCCAGCAGTCCGGTACGGGACGCGGTCCTTCTAGCCAAAAACATTCAGTACTTC. Translated, it gives CASSPVRDAVLLAKNIQYF.